These 15 T cell receptor beta chains share one sample of origin, sequenced in a study of T cells in Graves' hyperthyroidism and ophthalmopathy. Amplification targeted TCR beta CDR3 regions from RNA transcripts. With the HTBI primer set, the TCR CDR3 went through a first round of RT-PCR. TCRdb fed the multiplex PCR reads into MiXCR, producing one record per CDR3 protein. The sample records 350,000 to 400,000 distinct CDR3 sequences, approximately 19% being singletons. Sequenced material: blood. These receptors all come from a woman younger than 30 with Graves' hyperthyroidism.

This sequence joins TRBV6-5 and TRBJ1-2; D is unclear. Trimming stripped 9 bases from V and 5 bases from J, with 16 bases between. Looked up from germline, CDR1 is MNHEY and CDR2 is SVGAGI. The CDR3 has 13 residues. CDR3 in amino acids: CASQLQQMYGYTF. CDR3 coding DNA: TGTGCCAGTCAGTTACAACAGATGTATGGCTACACCTTC.

This clonotype occurred many times. The chain carries TRBV12-3 or TRBV12-4 and TRBJ2-5; D gene uncertain. V was shortened by 0 bases and J by 4 bases, with 12 bases between the two germline ends. This CDR3 spans 15 amino acids. CDR3 sequence reads: CASSLAGFDRETQYF. Written as DNA, the CDR3 is TGTGCCAGCAGTTTAGCGGGGTTCGATCGAGAGACCCAGTACTTC.

This clonotype appeared many times. V is TRBV10-2 and J is TRBJ2-7; D is undetermined. The CDR3 has 13 amino acids. Trimming shortened V by 1 base and J by 5 bases, and 9 bases separated the two germline ends. Germline lookup yields CDR1 WSHSY and CDR2 SAAADI. CDR3 sequence reads: CASSEFRDNEQYF. The DNA of the CDR3 is TGCGCCAGCAGTGAGTTCCGAGACAACGAGCAGTACTTC.

This clonotype has at least ten counts. J is TRBJ2-7 and V is TRBV7-6; D ambiguous. There are 11 residues in the CDR3. Trimming shortened V by 3 bases and J by 6 bases, and 6 bases separated the two germline ends. Per germline, CDR1 SGHVS and CDR2 FNYEAQ. CDR3 amino acids: CASSFTGEQYF. As DNA, the CDR3 is TGTGCCAGCAGCTTCACCGGCGAGCAGTACTTC. Variable domain in full (rest from reference TRBV7-6 and TRBJ2-7): GAGVSQSPRYKVTKRGQDVALRCDPISGHVSLYWYRQALGQGPEFLTYFNYEAQQDKSGLPNDRFSAERPEGSISTLTIQRTEQRDSAMYRCASSFTGEQYFGPGTRLTVT.

This clonotype was picked up many times. The chain combines TRBV6-2 or TRBV6-3 with TRBJ2-7; 14 nucleotides align to TRBD2. From germline, CDR1 is MNHEY and CDR2 SVGEGT. The CDR3 length is 18 residues. Trimming removed 2 bases from V and 3 bases from J; junction bases left unmatched: 9. The CDR3 DNA reads TGTGCCAGCAGTTACGCGGGACTAGCGGGGGTCCTTATCTACGAGCAGTACTTC. It translates to CASSYAGLAGVLIYEQYF.

The J gene is TRBJ1-1, the V gene TRBV3-1; D remains ambiguous. Per the germline V gene, CDR1 is LGHDT and CDR2 is YNNKEL (reference sequence). This CDR3 is built from 13 residues. Between the trimmed V and J ends, which lost 1 base and 10 bases, there was a span of 13 bases. The DNA for the CDR3 is TGTGCCAGCAGCCAAGTCCCGGTAGAGGGAGCTTTCTTT. Translating gives CASSQVPVEGAFF. The entire variable domain, with the rest obtained from reference TRBV3-1 and TRBJ1-1, is as follows: DTAVSQTPKYLVTQMGNDKSIKCEQNLGHDTMYWYKQDSKKFLKIMFSYNNKELIINETVPNRFSPKSPDKAHLNLHINSLELGDSAVYFCASSQVPVEGAFFGQGTRLTVV.

This clonotype was observed at least ten times. The chain links TRBV27 to TRBJ1-1; D is unresolved. This CDR3 comprises 13 residues. The germline V gene encodes CDR1 MNHEY and CDR2 SMNVEV (reference sequence). Deletions cut 5 bases from V and 3 bases from J, with 10 bases between. The CDR3 coding sequence is TGTGCCAGCAGTCGGCGACGAGACACTGAAGCTTTCTTT. Translation: CASSRRRDTEAFF.

In its sample, this clonotype was seen many times. The V call is TRBV6-2 or TRBV6-3, the J call TRBJ1-2; perhaps TRBD1 as D (5 bases). Germline V lookup: CDR1 MNHEY, CDR2 SVGEGT. The CDR3 has 12 residues. Trimming removed 5 bases at V and 4 bases at J, with 8 bases between. The CDR3 protein is CASSRQLYGYTF. The CDR3 DNA follows: TGTGCCAGCAGTCGACAGCTCTATGGCTACACCTTC.

This clonotype was seen many times. The chain carries TRBV7-3 and TRBJ2-2; 11 bases agree with TRBD2. V shed 1 base, J shed 0 bases, and the junction held 7 bases outside the gene matches. The CDR3 has 19 amino acids. Germline V gene lookup returns CDR1 SGHTA and CDR2 FQGTGA. CDR3 coding DNA: TGTGCCAGCAGCTTAAGGGGGCTAGCGGGGGGACCGAACACCGGGGAGCTGTTTTTT. Translating gives CASSLRGLAGGPNTGELFF.

This clonotype was observed at least ten times. This chain uses TRBV9 with TRBJ2-2; possibly TRBD2 for D (6 bases). V gave up 4 bases and J gave up 7 bases, with 14 bases separating them. This CDR3 region has 14 residues. Germline V gene sequence: CDR1 SGDLS, CDR2 YYNGEE. The CDR3 region has the DNA TGTGCCAGCAGCCCGGGAGTCCAGGGCGGGGAGCTGTTTTTT. Its translation is CASSPGVQGGELFF.

This clonotype appeared many times. The rearrangement uses TRBV5-1 and TRBJ1-1; D is ambiguous. The CDR3 is 13 residues long. The V and J ends lost 2 bases and 6 bases respectively, with 11 bases between them. CDR1 is SGHRS and CDR2 is YFSETQ in the germline V gene. The CDR3 spells CASSFGLSPEAFF. Written as DNA, the CDR3 is TGCGCCAGCAGCTTCGGACTGTCCCCTGAAGCTTTCTTT. The entire variable domain, with the rest obtained from reference TRBV5-1 and TRBJ1-1, is as follows: KAGVTQTPRYLIKTRGQQVTLSCSPISGHRSVSWYQQTPGQGLQFLFEYFSETQRNKGNFPGRFSGRQFSNSRSEMNVSTLELGDSALYLCASSFGLSPEAFFGQGTRLTVV.

As regards this clonotype: The junction does not match germline at one end; this may be a read error. This chain uses TRBV2 with TRBJ1-5; TRBD1 is a possible D gene (5 bases). The CDR3 loop spans 16 amino acids. The germline CDR1 and CDR2 sequences are SNHLY and FYNNEI. As DNA, the CDR3 is TGTGCCAGCAGCCCCCGACAGACCTTTAGCAATCAGCCTCAGCATTTT. Amino acid sequence: CASSPRQTFSNQPQHF.

This clonotype was observed a few times. The chain combines TRBV20-1 with TRBJ1-5; TRBD1 matches 9 bases. The CDR3 extends over 16 amino acids. Germline values: CDR1 DFQATT, CDR2 SNEGSKA (reference sequence). With V trimmed by 1 base and J by 4 bases, 8 bases remained unmatched. The CDR3 is CSARVVGTGYNQPQHF. The CDR3 DNA sequence: TGCAGTGCTAGAGTCGTCGGGACAGGGTATAATCAGCCCCAGCATTTT.

This clonotype came up many times. The chain has TRBV20-1 and TRBJ2-7; a possible D gene is TRBD1 (6 bases). This CDR3 is 12 amino acids long. Germline CDR1 and CDR2: DFQATT and SNEGSKA (reference sequence). The ends were cut back, 6 bases at V and 1 base at J, with 10 bases in the middle. The CDR3 reads CSAGTLSYEQYF. The DNA of the CDR3 is TGCAGTGCGGGGACATTATCCTACGAGCAGTACTTC.

The sample holds a few counts of this clonotype. The V gene is TRBV24-1, the J gene TRBJ2-5; TRBD2 matches 8 bases. In germline, CDR1 is KGHDR, CDR2 SFDVKD. The J segment lost 4 bases and the V segment lost 3 bases, leaving 9 bases of the junction unmatched. The CDR3 covers 16 residues. The chain's CDR3 is CATSDARRGAGETQYF. The CDR3 bases are TGTGCCACCAGTGATGCAAGGCGGGGGGCCGGAGAGACCCAGTACTTC.